This T cell receptor (beta chain) was sequenced for a study of response to subunit inactivated influenza vaccine. Study-level results: Authors suggested each seasonal influenza vaccination recruits few new T cells.

Comment on this clonotype: Antigen specificity is unknown.

TCRdb reanalysed the RT-PCR reads using MiXCR and keeps one entry per CDR3 protein. The profile shows about 500,000 distinct CDR3 sequences, approximately 16% of them singletons. Germline V gene data show CDR1 as MDHEN and CDR2 as SYDVKM. The CDR3 is 14 amino acids. The ends were cut back, 1 base at V and 4 bases at J, with 8 bases in the middle. The sequence came from a man aged 50-75 years who received an inactivated influenza vaccine. Sequenced here: CD4+ T cells sorted from PBMCs, sampled around 25 months after vaccination. The chain uses TRBV28 and TRBJ1-5; D not resolved. CDR3 amino acids: CASSLSAGNQPQHF. Here the CDR3 DNA reads TGTGCCAGCAGTTTATCGGCGGGGAATCAGCCCCAGCATTTT.